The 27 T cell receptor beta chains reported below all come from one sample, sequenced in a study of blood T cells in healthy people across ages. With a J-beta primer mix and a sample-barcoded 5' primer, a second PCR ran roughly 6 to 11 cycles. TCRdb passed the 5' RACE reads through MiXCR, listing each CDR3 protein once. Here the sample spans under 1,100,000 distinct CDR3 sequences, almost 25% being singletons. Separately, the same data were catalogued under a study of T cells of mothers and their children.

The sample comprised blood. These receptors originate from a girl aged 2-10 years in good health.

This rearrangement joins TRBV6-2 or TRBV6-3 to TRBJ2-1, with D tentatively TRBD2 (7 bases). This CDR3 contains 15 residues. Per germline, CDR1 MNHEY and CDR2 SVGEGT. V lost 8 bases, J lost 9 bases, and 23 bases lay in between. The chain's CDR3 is CASGGRGTPRGEQFF. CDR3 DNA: TGTGCCAGCGGGGGGCGGGGGACTCCCCGGGGTGAGCAGTTCTTC.

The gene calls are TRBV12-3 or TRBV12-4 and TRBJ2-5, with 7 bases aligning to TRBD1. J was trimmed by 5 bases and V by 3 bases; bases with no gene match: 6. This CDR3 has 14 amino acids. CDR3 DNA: TGTGCCAGCAGTTTCCAGCAGGGGGTGGAGACCCAGTACTTC. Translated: CASSFQQGVETQYF.

The CDR3 is CASSLGGVAANNEQFF. CDR3 sequence (DNA): TGTGCCAGCAGCTTAGGGGGGGTGGCAGCTAACAATGAGCAGTTCTTC. The chain uses TRBV7-3 and TRBJ2-1, with 7 bases that match TRBD2. The ends lost 2 bases at V and 5 bases at J; junction bases unmatched: 9. Germline V gene sequence: CDR1 SGHTA, CDR2 FQGTGA. This CDR3 spans 16 amino acids.

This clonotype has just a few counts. This CDR3 is CASSEPGTDTEAFF. DNA of the CDR3: TGTGCCAGCAGTGAACCAGGGACAGACACTGAAGCTTTCTTT. The chain recombines TRBV25-1 with TRBJ1-1; TRBD1 matches 7 bases. This CDR3 region has 14 residues. Germline trimming cut 2 bases from V and 3 bases from J; bases unmatched to any gene: 3. Germline CDR1 is MGHDK and CDR2 is SYGVNS.

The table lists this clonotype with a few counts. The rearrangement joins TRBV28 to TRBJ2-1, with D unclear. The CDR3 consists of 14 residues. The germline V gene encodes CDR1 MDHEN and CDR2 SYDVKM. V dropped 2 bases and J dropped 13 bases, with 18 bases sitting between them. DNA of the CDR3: TGTGCCAGCAGTTTAGTGCGAGGACCCCTGCGCCAGTTCTTC. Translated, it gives CASSLVRGPLRQFF.

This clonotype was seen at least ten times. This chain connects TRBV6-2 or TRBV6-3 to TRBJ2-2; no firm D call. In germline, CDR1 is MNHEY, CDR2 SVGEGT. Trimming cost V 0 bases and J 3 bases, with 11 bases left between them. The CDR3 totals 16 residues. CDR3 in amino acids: CASSYSTLGDTGELFF. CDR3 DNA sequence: TGTGCCAGCAGTTACTCGACTCTGGGCGACACCGGGGAGCTGTTTTTT.

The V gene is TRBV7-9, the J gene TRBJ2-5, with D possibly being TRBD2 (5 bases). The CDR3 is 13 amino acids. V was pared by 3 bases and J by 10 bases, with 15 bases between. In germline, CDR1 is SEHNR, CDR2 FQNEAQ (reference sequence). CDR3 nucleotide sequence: TGTGCCAGCAGCTTGATCACGGTGAGGGACCAGTACTTC. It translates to CASSLITVRDQYF.

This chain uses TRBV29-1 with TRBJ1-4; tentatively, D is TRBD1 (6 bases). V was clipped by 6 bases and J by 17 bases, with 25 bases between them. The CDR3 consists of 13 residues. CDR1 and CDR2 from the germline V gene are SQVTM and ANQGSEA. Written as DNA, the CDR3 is TGCAGCGTCGCGGACGGTTACAGGGAAGAGCTCTTTTTT. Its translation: CSVADGYREELFF.

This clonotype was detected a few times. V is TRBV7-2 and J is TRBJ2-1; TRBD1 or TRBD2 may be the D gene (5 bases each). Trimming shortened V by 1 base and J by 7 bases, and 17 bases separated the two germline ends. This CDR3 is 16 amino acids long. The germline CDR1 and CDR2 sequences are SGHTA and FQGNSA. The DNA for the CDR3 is TGTGCCAGCAGCTTAGAAGGGACCCCTATTGGGAATGAGCAGTTCTTC. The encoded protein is CASSLEGTPIGNEQFF.

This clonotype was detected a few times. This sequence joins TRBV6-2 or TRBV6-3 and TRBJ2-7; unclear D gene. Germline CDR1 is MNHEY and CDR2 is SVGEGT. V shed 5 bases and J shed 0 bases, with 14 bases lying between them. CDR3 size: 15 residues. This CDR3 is CASSRNTLSSYEQYF. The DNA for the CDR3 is TGTGCCAGCAGTCGAAATACACTTAGCTCCTACGAGCAGTACTTC.

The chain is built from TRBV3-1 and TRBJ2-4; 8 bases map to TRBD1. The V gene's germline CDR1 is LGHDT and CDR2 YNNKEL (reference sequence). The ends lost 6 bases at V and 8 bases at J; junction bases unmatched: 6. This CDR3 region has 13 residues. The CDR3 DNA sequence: TGTGCCAGCAGTATGGACAGGGCAGACATTCAGTACTTC. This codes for CASSMDRADIQYF.

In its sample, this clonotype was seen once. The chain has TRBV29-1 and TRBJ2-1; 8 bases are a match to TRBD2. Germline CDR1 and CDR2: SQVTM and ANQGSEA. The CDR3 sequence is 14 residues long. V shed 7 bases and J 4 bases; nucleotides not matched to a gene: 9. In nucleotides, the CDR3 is TGCAGCGCCCTGGATAGCGGGGCTTACAATGAGCAGTTCTTC. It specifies CSALDSGAYNEQFF.

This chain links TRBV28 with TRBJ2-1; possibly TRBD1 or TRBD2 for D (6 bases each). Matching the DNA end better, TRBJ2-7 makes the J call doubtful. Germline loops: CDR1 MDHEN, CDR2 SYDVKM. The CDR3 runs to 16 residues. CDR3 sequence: CASSLLGGFDSYEQYF. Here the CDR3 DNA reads TGTGCCAGCAGTTTACTCGGGGGCTTTGACTCCTACGAGCAGTACTTC.

The DNA for the CDR3 is TGTGCCAGCAGTCTAGGGGGCAGGTTTCAGTACTTC. Protein sequence: CASSLGGRFQYF. The gene calls are TRBV7-2 and TRBJ2-4; 7 bases align to TRBD1. The CDR3 runs 12 residues. After removal of 6 bases from V and 11 bases from J, the junction contained 7 bases not matched to a gene. Germline-derived CDR1 and CDR2 are SGHTA and FQGNSA.

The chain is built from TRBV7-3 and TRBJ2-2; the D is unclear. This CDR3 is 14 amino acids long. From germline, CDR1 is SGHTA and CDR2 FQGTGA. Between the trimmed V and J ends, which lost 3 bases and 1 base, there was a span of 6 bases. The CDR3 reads CASSLSGNTGELFF. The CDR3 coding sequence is TGTGCCAGCAGCTTGTCGGGGAACACCGGGGAGCTGTTTTTT.

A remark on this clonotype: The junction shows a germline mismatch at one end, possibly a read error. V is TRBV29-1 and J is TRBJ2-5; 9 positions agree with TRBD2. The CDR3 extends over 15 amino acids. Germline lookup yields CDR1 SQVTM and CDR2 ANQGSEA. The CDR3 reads CGVVGAGGVEETQYF. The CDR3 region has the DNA TGCGGCGTTGTTGGGGCGGGAGGGGTTGAAGAGACCCAGTACTTC.

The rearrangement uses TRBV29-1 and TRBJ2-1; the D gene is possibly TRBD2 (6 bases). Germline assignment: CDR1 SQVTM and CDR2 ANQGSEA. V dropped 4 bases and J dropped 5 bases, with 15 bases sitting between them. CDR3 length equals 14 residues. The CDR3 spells CSVVAEGSNNEQFF. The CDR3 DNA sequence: TGCAGCGTTGTAGCGGAGGGGTCCAACAATGAGCAGTTCTTC.

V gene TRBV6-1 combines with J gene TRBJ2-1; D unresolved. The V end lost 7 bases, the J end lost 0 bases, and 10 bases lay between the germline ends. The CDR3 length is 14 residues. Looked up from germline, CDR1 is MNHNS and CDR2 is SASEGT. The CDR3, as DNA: TGTGCCAGCACGCCGTCTAGCTCCTACAATGAGCAGTTCTTC. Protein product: CASTPSSSYNEQFF.

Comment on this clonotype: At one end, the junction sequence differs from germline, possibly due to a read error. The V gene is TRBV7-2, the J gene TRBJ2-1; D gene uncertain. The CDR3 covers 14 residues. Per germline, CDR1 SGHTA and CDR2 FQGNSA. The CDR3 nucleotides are TGTGCCAGCAGCTTACCGTTTAGGTCCAATGAGCAGCTCTTC. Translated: CASSLPFRSNEQLF.

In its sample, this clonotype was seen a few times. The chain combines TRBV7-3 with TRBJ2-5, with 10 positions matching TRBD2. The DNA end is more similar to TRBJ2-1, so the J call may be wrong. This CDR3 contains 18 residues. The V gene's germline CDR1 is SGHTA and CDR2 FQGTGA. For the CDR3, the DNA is TGTGCCAGCAGCTTAACTCATATAGCGGGAGGTGTAGGCAATGAGCAGTTCTTC. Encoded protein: CASSLTHIAGGVGNEQFF.

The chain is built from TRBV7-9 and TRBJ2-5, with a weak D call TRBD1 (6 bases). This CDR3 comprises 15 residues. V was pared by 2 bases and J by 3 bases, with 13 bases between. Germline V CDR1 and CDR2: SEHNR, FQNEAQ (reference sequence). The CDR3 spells CASSLRTAKEETQYF. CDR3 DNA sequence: TGTGCCAGCAGCTTACGGACAGCCAAGGAAGAGACCCAGTACTTC.

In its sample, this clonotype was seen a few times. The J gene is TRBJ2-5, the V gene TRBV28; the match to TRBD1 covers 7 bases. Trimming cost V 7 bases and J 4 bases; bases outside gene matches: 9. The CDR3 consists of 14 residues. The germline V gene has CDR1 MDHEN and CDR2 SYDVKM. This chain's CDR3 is CASTATGYGETQYF. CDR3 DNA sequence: TGTGCCAGCACCGCGACAGGGTACGGAGAGACCCAGTACTTC.

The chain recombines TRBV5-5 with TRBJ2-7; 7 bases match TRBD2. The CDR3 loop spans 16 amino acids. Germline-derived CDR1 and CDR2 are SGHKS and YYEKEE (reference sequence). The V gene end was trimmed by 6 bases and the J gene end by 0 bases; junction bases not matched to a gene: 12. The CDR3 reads CASTPTAGRFSYEQYF. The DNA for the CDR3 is TGTGCCAGCACCCCGACCGCCGGGAGGTTCTCCTACGAGCAGTACTTC.

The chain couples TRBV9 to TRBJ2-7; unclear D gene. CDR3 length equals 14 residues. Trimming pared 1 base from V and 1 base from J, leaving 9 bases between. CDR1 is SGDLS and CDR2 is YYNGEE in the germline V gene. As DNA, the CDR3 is TGTGCCAGCAGCGTATTAGGTGATTCCTACGAGCAGTACTTC. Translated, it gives CASSVLGDSYEQYF.

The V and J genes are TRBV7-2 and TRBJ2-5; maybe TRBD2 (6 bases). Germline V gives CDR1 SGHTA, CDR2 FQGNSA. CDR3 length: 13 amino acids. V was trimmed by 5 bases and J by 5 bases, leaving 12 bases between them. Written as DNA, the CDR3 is TGTGCCAGCAGCCCCGCCGCGGGGGAGACCCAGTACTTC. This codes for CASSPAAGETQYF.

The CDR3 is CASRPQGQGTGEQFF. The CDR3 DNA sequence: TGTGCCAGCAGACCCCAGGGACAGGGAACGGGTGAGCAGTTCTTC. This chain uses TRBV28 with TRBJ2-1; the match to TRBD1 covers 9 bases. CDR3 length: 15 residues. Germline CDR1 reads MDHEN; CDR2 reads SYDVKM. V shed 6 bases, J shed 9 bases, and the junction held 12 bases outside the gene matches.

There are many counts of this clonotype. As DNA, the CDR3 is TGTGCCAGCAGCTTGATTGGAGGGGAGACCCAGTACTTC. It yields the protein CASSLIGGETQYF. The chain joins TRBV7-3 to TRBJ2-5; weak D call: TRBD2 (6 bases). The ends were cut back, 3 bases at V and 5 bases at J, with 10 bases in the middle. Germline CDR1 is SGHTA and CDR2 is FQGTGA. The CDR3 spans 13 residues.